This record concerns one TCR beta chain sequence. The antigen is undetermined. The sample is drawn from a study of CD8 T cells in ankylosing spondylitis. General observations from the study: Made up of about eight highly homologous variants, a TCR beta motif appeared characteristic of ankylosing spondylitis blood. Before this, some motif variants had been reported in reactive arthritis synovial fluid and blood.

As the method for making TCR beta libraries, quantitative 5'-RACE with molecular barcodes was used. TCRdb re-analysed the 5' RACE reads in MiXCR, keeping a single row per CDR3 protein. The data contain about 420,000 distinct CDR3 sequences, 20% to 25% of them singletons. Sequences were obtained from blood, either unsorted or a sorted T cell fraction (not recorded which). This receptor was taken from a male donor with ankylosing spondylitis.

CDR3 sequence: CASSQDHRGQYF. DNA for the CDR3: TGTGCCAGCAGCCAAGATCACCGAGGGCAGTACTTC. The chain joins TRBV3-1 to TRBJ2-7; D unclear. V gave up 0 bases and J gave up 9 bases, with 9 bases separating them. The germline V gene encodes CDR1 LGHDT and CDR2 YNNKEL (reference sequence). CDR3 size: 12 residues.